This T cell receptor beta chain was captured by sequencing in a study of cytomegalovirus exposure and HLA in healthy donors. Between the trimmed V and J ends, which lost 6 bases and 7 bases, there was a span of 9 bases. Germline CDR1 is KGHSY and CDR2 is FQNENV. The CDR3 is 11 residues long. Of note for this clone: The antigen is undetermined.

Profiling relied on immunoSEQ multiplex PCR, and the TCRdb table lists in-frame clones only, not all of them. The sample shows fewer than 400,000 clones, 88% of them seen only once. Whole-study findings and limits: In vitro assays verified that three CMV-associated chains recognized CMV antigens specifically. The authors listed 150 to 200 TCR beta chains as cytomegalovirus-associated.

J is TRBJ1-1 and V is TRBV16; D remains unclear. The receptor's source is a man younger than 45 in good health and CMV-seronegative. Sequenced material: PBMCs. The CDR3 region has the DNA TGTGCCAGCAGTTCCTACAGTGAAGCTTTCTTT. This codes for CASSSYSEAFF.